Listed below are T cell receptor beta chains from one sample, sequenced in a study of post-analysis software for immune sequencing data. Using its own MiXCR run on the PCR reads, TCRdb lists one record per CDR3 protein. This sample yields 600,000 to 750,000 distinct CDR3 sequences, of which over 45% are seen a single time; about 10% belongs to the top ten. Sequencing was done on a sample of blood. Receptors were obtained from a girl aged 2 to 10 with multiple sclerosis. Each CDR3 is given with its conserved first and last residue.

TRBJ1-5 TRBV5-1 CASSLDGNNQPQHF
TRBJ2-6 TRBV7-2 CASSPGQTSEANVLTF
TRBJ1-2 TRBV24-1 CATSDLSHGYTF
TRBJ2-7 TRBV7-6 CASPSAGPYEQYF
TRBJ2-3 TRBV10-2 CASSEPGTGGTDTQYF
TRBJ2-5 TRBV5-1 CASSLGGEETQYF
TRBJ2-5 TRBV5-1 CASSWGAGYQETQYF
TRBJ1-2 TRBV29-1 CSVEPLRETGDYGYTF
TRBJ1-6 TRBV15 CATSRDPDSPLHF
TRBJ2-1 TRBV29-1 CSVWVRIYNEQFF
TRBJ2-5 TRBV9 CASSLGRGGYGETQYF
TRBJ1-2 TRBV10-3 CAISESGRPYTF
TRBJ2-5 TRBV11-2 CASSLDVGLREQETQYF
TRBJ2-7 TRBV6-2/TRBV6-3 CASTPEGQGFSEQYF
TRBJ2-5 TRBV29-1 CSARDGQETQYF
TRBJ2-2 TRBV6-1 CASRDGYRGPTNTGELFF
TRBJ2-3 TRBV5-5 CASSLDPGLGGENTQYF
TRBJ2-1 TRBV30 CAWTAFSSYNEQFF
TRBJ2-7 TRBV29-1 CSVTGLISYEQYF
TRBJ2-3 TRBV24-1 CATSDRDLGDTQYF
TRBJ2-7 TRBV5-4 CASSLERGLEQYF
TRBJ2-7 TRBV12-5 CASGYNAGSEQYF
TRBJ2-1 TRBV20-1 CSASFRNEQFF
TRBJ2-5 TRBV25-1 CASSVLGGETQYF
TRBJ2-2 TRBV7-3 CASSLTAANTGELFF
TRBJ1-2 TRBV20-1 CSARDTAEGWYGYTF
TRBJ2-3 TRBV6-1 CASSVDSPQYF
TRBJ2-6 TRBV6-6 CASSGASGANVLTF
TRBJ1-1 TRBV29-1 CSARGREAFF
TRBJ1-6 TRBV9 CASRHGGNSPLHF
TRBJ2-1 TRBV4-1 CASSHVGGAAYNEQFF
TRBJ2-3 TRBV20-1 CSAQGAGSTDTQYF
TRBJ1-1 TRBV20-1 CSARDLRGTEAFF
TRBJ2-1 TRBV10-3 CAISEKGGDVDEQFF
TRBJ2-5 TRBV5-1 CASSFFGGEETQYF
TRBJ2-1 TRBV4-1 CASSHVGGQGAPSSYNGQFF
TRBJ2-5 TRBV5-1 CASSLEVLTSGVQETQYF
TRBJ2-7 TRBV4-1 CASSQVQASSYEQYF
TRBJ1-2 TRBV5-1 CASSLQPNYGYTF
TRBJ2-5 TRBV3-1 CASSQSTGAQETQYF
TRBJ1-1 TRBV12-3/TRBV12-4 CASSLTGGVEAFF
TRBJ2-5 TRBV24-1 CATSDLRKTQYF
TRBJ2-5 TRBV3-1 CASSHHERVFIQETQYF
TRBJ2-7 TRBV21-1 CASSKKDSYEQYF
TRBJ2-1 TRBV20-1 CSARDLQGDIDEQFF
TRBJ2-2 TRBV7-2 CASSLQGDTGELFF
TRBJ2-1 TRBV11-3 CASSFASNEQFF
TRBJ2-7 TRBV12-3/TRBV12-4 CASSLASGGYEQYF
TRBJ2-5 TRBV6-6 CASAVSAGTETQYF
TRBJ1-1 TRBV24-1 CATSDSDLTGGTEAFF
TRBJ2-1 TRBV30 CAWSVSQGLNEQFF
TRBJ2-4 TRBV7-6 CASMPVAKNIQYF
TRBJ2-3 TRBV12-3/TRBV12-4 CASSAGLRADTEYF
TRBJ1-2 TRBV28 CASSSGTGEGYTF
TRBJ1-1 TRBV7-2 CASSLVGRGAMTNTEAFF